Only a few counts were recorded for the clone carrying this T cell receptor (beta chain). Its specificity is not known. This specimen belongs to a study of T cell repertoires in cytomegalovirus infection. Study information: Both a matching HLA type and CMV infection were indicated by public TCR beta signatures. Study-wide points: Clonotypes of TCR beta that were HLA-C-restricted and CMV-specific dominated the ex vivo response.

This CDR3 spans 14 amino acids. The germline V and J ends were trimmed by 3 bases and 6 bases, with 11 bases remaining between them. Germline values: CDR1 MRHNA, CDR2 SNTAGT. A single record per CDR3 protein comes from TCRdb applying MiXCR to the reads. The repertoire holds fewer than 550,000 distinct CDR3 sequences, with about 25% as singletons. J is TRBJ2-2 and V is TRBV6-4; D is uncertain. Sequenced material: PBMCs. This clonotype was sampled from a human donor in good health (CMV status not recorded). Some clones in this sample may be carry-over from other donors' samples. Here the CDR3 DNA reads TGTGCCAGCAGTGAGGGCCAAGGAGCCGGGGAGCTGTTTTTT. As protein: CASSEGQGAGELFF.